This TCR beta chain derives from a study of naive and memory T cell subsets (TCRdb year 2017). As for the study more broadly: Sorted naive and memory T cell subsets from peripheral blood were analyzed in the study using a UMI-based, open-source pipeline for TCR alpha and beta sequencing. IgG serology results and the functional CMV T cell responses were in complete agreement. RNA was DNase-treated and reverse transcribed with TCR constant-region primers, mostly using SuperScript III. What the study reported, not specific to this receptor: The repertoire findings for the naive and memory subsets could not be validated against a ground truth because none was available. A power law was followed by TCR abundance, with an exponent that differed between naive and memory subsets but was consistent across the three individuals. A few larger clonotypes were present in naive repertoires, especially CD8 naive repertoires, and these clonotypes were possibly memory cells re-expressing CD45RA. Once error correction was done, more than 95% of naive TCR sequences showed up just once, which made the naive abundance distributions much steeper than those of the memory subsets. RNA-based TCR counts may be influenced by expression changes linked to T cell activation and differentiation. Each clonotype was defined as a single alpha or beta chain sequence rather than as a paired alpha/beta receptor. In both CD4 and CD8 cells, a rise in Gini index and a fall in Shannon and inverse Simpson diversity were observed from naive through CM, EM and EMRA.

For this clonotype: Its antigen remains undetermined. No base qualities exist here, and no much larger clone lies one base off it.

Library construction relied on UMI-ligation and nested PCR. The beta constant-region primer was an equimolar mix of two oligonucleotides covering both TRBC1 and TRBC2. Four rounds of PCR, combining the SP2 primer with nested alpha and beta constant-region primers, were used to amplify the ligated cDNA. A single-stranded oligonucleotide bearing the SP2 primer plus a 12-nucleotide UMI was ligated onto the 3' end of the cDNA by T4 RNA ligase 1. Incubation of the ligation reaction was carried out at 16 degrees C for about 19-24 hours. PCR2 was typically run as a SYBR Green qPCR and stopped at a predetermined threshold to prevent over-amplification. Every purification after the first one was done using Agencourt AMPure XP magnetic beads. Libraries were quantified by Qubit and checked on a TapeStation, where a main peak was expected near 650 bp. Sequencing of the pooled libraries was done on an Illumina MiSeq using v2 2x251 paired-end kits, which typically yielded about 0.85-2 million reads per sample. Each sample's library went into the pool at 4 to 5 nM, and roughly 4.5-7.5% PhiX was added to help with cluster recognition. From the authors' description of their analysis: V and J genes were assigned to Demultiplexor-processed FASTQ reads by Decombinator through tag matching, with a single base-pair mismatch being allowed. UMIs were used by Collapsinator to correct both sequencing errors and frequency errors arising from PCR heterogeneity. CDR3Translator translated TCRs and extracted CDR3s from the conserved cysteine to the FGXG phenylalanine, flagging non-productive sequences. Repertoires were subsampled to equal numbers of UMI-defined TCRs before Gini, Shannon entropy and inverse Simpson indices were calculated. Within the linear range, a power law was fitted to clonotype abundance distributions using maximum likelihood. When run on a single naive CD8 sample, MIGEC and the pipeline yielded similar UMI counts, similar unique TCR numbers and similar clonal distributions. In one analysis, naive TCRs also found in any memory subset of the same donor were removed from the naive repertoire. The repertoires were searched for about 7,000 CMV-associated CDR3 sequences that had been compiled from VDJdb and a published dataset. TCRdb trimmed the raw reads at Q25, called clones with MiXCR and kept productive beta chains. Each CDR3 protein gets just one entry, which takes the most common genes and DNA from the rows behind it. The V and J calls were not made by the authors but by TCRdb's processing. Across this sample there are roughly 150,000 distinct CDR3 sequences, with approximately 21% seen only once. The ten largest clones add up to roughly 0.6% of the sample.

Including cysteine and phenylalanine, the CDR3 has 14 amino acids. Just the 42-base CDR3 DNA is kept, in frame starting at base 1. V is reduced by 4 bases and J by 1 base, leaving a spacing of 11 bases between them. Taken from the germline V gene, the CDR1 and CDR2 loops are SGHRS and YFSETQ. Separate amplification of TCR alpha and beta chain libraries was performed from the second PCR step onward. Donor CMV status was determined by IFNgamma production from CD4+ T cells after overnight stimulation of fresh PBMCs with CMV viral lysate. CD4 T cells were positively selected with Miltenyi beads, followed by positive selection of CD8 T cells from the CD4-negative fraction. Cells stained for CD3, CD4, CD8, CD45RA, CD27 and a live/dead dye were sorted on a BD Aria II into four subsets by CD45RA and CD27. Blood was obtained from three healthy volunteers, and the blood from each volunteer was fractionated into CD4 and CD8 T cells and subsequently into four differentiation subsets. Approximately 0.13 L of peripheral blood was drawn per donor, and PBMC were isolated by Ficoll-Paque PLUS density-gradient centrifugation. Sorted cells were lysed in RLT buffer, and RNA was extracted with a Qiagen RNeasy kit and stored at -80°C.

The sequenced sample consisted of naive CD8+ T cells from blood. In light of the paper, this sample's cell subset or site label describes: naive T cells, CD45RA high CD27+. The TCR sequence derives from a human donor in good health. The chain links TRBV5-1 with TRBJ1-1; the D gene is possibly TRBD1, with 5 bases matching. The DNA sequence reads TGCGCCAGCAGCGGGGGATTAGAGAACACTGAAGCTTTCTTT. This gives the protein CASSGGLENTEAFF.